This T cell receptor beta chain derives from a study of T-cell memory formation after mild COVID-19. TCRdb fed the 5' RACE reads into MiXCR, producing one record per CDR3 protein. There are 350,000 to 400,000 distinct CDR3 sequences in the sample; roughly 21% occur only once, and about an eighth lies in the top ten. Between the trimmed V and J ends, which lost 4 bases and 10 bases, there was a span of 13 bases. CDR3 size: 12 residues. The germline V gene has CDR1 KGHSH and CDR2 LQKENI. This chain joins TRBV18 and TRBJ1-2, with D uncertain. Sample: PBMCs or a T cell subset sorted from them (not recorded which). The sequence was collected from an adult woman who had mild COVID-19 (a few samples of this study predate the infection). Cell type and time point are not known. In nucleotides, the CDR3 is TGTGCCAGCTCACTGGACGTGGCTGTCTACACCTTC. It is translated as CASSLDVAVYTF.